This TCR beta chain comes out of a study of blood T cell repertoires in COVID-19. Using immunoSEQ multiplex PCR, the repertoire was profiled, and TCRdb retains in-frame clones only, with some absent. The sample holds 110,000 or so clones, 80% seen once. From germline, CDR1 is SGHRS and CDR2 YFSETQ. The CDR3 length is 21 residues. V shed 3 bases and J 2 bases; nucleotides not matched to a gene: 15. Sequencing used peripheral blood. The sequence was obtained from a human donor in a cohort sampled during active or convalescent COVID-19. This chain joins TRBV5-1 and TRBJ2-3; 16 bases are shared with TRBD2. The CDR3 DNA is TGCGCCAGCAGCTGGGAAATCCTAGGGACTAGCGGGGGGGATTTCACAGATACGCAGTATTTT. It encodes CASSWEILGTSGGDFTDTQYF.